This record concerns one TCR beta chain sequence. Its target is unknown. This specimen comes from a study of T cells in tuberculosis. Study-wide points: Shorter CDR3-alpha in active tuberculosis partly drove smaller distances.

Trimming shortened V by 3 bases and J by 8 bases, and 10 bases separated the two germline ends. Germline V gene data show CDR1 as MNHNS and CDR2 as SASEGT. The CDR3 sequence is 12 residues long. Repertoires were generated with immunoSEQ multiplex PCR, while TCRdb's copy carries only in-frame clones and drops some. The sample lists over 40,000 clones, nearly 95% occurring once. Sequencing input: PBMCs. The TCR comes from a donor between 5 and 29 years old with latent tuberculosis or without tuberculosis infection. The chain uses TRBV6-1 and TRBJ1-1; the D is unclear. CDR3 region: CASSEITEEAFF. The CDR3 DNA follows: TGTGCCAGCAGTGAGATCACAGAGGAAGCTTTCTTT.